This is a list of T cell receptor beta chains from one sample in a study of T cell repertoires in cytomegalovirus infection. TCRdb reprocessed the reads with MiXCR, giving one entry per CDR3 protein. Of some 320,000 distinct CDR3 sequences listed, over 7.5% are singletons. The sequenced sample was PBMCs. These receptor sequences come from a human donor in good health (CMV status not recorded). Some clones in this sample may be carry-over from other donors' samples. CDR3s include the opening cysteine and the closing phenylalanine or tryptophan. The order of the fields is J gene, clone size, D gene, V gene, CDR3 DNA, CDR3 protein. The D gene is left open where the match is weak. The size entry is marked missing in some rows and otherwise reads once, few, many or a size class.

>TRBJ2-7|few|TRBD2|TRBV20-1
TGCAGTGCGATATTGACAGGACCAAGCGGGGGATCCTACGAGCAGTACTTC
CSAILTGPSGGSYEQYF
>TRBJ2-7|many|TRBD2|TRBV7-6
TGTGCCAGCAGCTTAGAGGTGGTAGCGGGCGAGCAGTACTTC
CASSLEVVAGEQYF
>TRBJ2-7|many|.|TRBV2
TGTGCCAGCAGTGGGTGGAAATCCTACGAGCAGTACTTC
CASSGWKSYEQYF
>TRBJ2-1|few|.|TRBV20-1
TGCAGTGCTAGAGTTGACTCCGAGCAGTTCTTC
CSARVDSEQFF
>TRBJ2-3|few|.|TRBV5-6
TGTGCCAGCAGTCACTTTACGATTTCGACGCAGGGGTCAGATACGCAGTATTTT
CASSHFTISTQGSDTQYF
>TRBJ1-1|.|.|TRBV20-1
TGCAGTGCTAGGTCTAACACTGAAGCTTTCTTT
CSARSNTEAFF
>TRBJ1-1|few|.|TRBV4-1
TGCGCCAGCAGCCCCGCGGGGAACTCAAACACTGAAGCTTTCTTT
CASSPAGNSNTEAFF
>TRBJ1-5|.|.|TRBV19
TGTGCCAGTAATAGGGCGGGTGCGGGCAATCAGCCCCAGCATTTT
CASNRAGAGNQPQHF
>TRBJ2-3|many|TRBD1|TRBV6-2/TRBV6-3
TGTGCCAGCAGTCCCCATCTAGGACAGGGGTCAACAGATACGCAGTATTTT
CASSPHLGQGSTDTQYF
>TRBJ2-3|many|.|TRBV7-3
TGTGCCAGCAGCTTGGGGGCCCCACTAGGAACAGATACGCAGTATTTT
CASSLGAPLGTDTQYF
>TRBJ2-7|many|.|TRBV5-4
TGTGCCAGCAGCGAAGGCGTGGTCTCCTACGAGCAGTACTTC
CASSEGVVSYEQYF
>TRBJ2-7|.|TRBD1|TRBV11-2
TGTGCCAGCAGCTTCCCCGGGACAGGGGTCGAGCAGTACTTC
CASSFPGTGVEQYF
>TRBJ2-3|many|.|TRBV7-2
TGTGCCAGCAGCCCCGAGACGCGGGGTTTAACCACAGATACGCAGTATTTT
CASSPETRGLTTDTQYF
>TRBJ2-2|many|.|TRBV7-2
TGTGCCAGCAGCCCTACTGTTCTCCCCACCGGGGAGCTGTTTTTT
CASSPTVLPTGELFF
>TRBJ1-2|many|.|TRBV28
TGTGCCAGCAGCACTCCAGCCGTGGGAGGAGGTGGCTACACCTTC
CASSTPAVGGGGYTF
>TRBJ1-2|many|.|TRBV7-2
TGTGCCAGCAGCTTAGACAGCAACTATGGCTACACCTTC
CASSLDSNYGYTF